The clone carrying this T cell receptor beta chain was picked up many times. This sample was taken from a study of identical twins. MiXCR, run by TCRdb on the 5' RACE reads, gives a single entry per CDR3 protein. The data show 550,000 to 700,000 distinct CDR3 sequences, about 20% seen once. The CDR3 has 13 amino acids. Trimming took 5 bases from V and 5 from J; bases not matched to a gene: 2. In germline, CDR1 is DFQATT, CDR2 SNEGSKA (reference sequence). These data are also associated with another study on T cells expressing NK-cell markers.

The clonotype comes from a woman between 18 and 30 years old in good health. Input material: PBMCs. This chain uses TRBV20-1 with TRBJ1-6, with 8 positions matching TRBD1. The CDR3 region has the DNA TGCAGTGCTCAGGGGGCCAATAATTCACCCCTCCACTTT. Amino acids: CSAQGANNSPLHF.